These 25 T cell receptor beta chains came from one sample sequenced in a study of molecular identifiers for immune sequencing clone quantification. TCRdb analysed the PCR reads with MiXCR anew, one entry per CDR3 protein. In the table there are 300,000 to 400,000 distinct CDR3 sequences, roughly a quarter of which are singletons. The sample was naive CD8+ T cells from blood, with Jurkat cell RNA spiked in. Subset described: FACS-sorted CD8+CD4-CCR7+CD45RA+ naive T cells. The receptor source for this set is a human donor in good health. Some libraries in this study had Jurkat cell RNA spiked in.

This clonotype was observed once. V is TRBV7-9 and J is TRBJ2-3; tentative D call: TRBD2 (6 bases). Between the trimmed V and J ends, which lost 5 bases and 2 bases, there was a span of 29 bases. The germline V gene encodes CDR1 SEHNR and CDR2 FQNEAQ (reference sequence). CDR3 length equals 20 residues. The CDR3 DNA follows: TGTGCCAGCAGCGACCGGGACTTCAATAACCCCAAAATCATCACAGATACGCAGTATTTT. Amino acid sequence: CASSDRDFNNPKIITDTQYF.

Comment on this clonotype: A junction boundary mismatches the germline segment, possibly from a read error. The gene calls are TRBV6-2 or TRBV6-3 and TRBJ2-7; 8 bases are a match to TRBD1. CDR3 size: 14 residues. Per the germline V gene, CDR1 is MNHEY and CDR2 is SVGEGT. The CDR3 reads CAGSYFGQGYEQYF. The CDR3 region has the DNA TGTGCCGGCAGTTACTTTGGACAGGGTTACGAGCAGTACTTC.

About this clonotype itself: This may be a read error: a much more frequent sequence differs by one nucleotide. The chain uses TRBV2 and TRBJ2-2, with D perhaps matching TRBD1 (5 bases). Germline assignment: CDR1 SNHLY and CDR2 FYNNEI. CDR3 size: 14 residues. The V and J ends lost 7 bases and 2 bases respectively, with 11 bases between them. The CDR3 region has the DNA TGTGCCAGCATCCAAGGGGTAAACACCGGGGAGCTGTTTTTT. This codes for CASIQGVNTGELFF.

This clonotype has a handful of counts. V gene TRBV18 combines with J gene TRBJ2-5; 12 nucleotides line up with TRBD1. The germline CDR1 and CDR2 sequences are KGHSH and LQKENI. The CDR3 has 19 residues. J gave up 3 bases and V 4 bases, and 15 bases lay outside the gene matches. CDR3 in DNA: TGTGCCAGCTCACGTGCCGGGACAGGGGGCCCCACTGAAGAAGAGACCCAGTACTTC. It codes for CASSRAGTGGPTEEETQYF.

The chain joins TRBV5-5 to TRBJ1-5; 8 bases fit TRBD1. This CDR3 contains 18 residues. J lost 1 base, V lost 4 bases, and 13 bases had no gene match. Looked up from germline, CDR1 is SGHKS and CDR2 is YYEKEE (reference sequence). CDR3 protein: CASSPRVTGGRSNQPQHF. CDR3 in DNA: TGTGCCAGCAGCCCCCGGGTCACAGGGGGTCGGAGCAATCAGCCCCAGCATTTT.

The chain couples TRBV24-1 to TRBJ2-3; 10 nucleotides line up with TRBD2. The length of the CDR3 is 17 residues. V lost 4 bases, J lost 2 bases, and 8 bases stayed unmatched. Germline CDR1 reads KGHDR; CDR2 reads SFDVKD. CDR3 in amino acids: CATSEPTSGENTDTQYF. CDR3 in DNA: TGTGCCACCAGTGAACCCACTAGCGGGGAGAACACAGATACGCAGTATTTT.

With regard to this clonotype: Its ends do not fully match the called genes, so a read error is possible. This chain links TRBV4-3 with TRBJ2-1; D is perhaps TRBD2 (6 bases). The CDR3 is 16 residues long. Germline values: CDR1 LGHNA, CDR2 YSLEER. The CDR3: CASSPSGGTGYNEQSF. In nucleotides, the CDR3 is TGCGCCAGCAGCCCCTCCGGAGGGACGGGATACAATGAGCAGTCCTTC.

This clonotype has a count of ten or more. The rearrangement uses TRBV6-6 and TRBJ2-5; no firm D call. Germline V gives CDR1 MNHNY, CDR2 SVGAGI (reference sequence). The CDR3 spans 15 residues. Deletions cut 1 base from V and 4 bases from J, with 13 bases between. The DNA for the CDR3 is TGTGCCAGCAGTTACTGGCCGAACCCCCCAGAGACCCAGTACTTC. Its translation: CASSYWPNPPETQYF.

This clonotype was observed a handful of times. The chain has TRBV5-1 and TRBJ2-1; no reliable D call. Germline CDR1 reads SGHRS; CDR2 reads YFSETQ. The V gene lost 2 bases and the J gene lost 6 bases, with 9 bases spanning the gap. The CDR3 has 13 residues. The CDR3 sequence is CASSFRTINEQFF. The CDR3 DNA is TGCGCCAGCAGCTTCCGGACCATCAATGAGCAGTTCTTC.

The V call is TRBV6-2 or TRBV6-3, the J call TRBJ2-3, with D perhaps given as TRBD1 or TRBD2 (5 bases each). Germline V gene sequence: CDR1 MNHEY, CDR2 SVGEGT. The CDR3 extends over 14 amino acids. Trimming shortened V by 0 bases and J by 6 bases, and 10 bases separated the two germline ends. CDR3 loop: CASSYSHWGDTQYF. CDR3 coding DNA: TGTGCCAGCAGTTACTCGCACTGGGGGGATACGCAGTATTTT.

The DNA of the CDR3 is TGCGCCAGCAGCCCGGGGTTCGGGACAGCCTACGAGCAGTACTTC. Its translation: CASSPGFGTAYEQYF. This chain uses TRBV4-3 with TRBJ2-7; 7 bases agree with TRBD1. The J segment lost 2 bases and the V segment lost 4 bases, leaving 8 bases of the junction unmatched. From germline, CDR1 is LGHNA and CDR2 YSLEER. The CDR3 is 15 amino acids.

There are many counts of this clonotype. The chain employs TRBV12-3 or TRBV12-4 and TRBJ2-7, with D unclear. The V gene lost 6 bases and the J gene lost 5 bases, with 17 bases spanning the gap. The CDR3 covers 14 residues. The CDR3 spells CASSPLSLVDEQYF. CDR3 DNA: TGTGCCAGCAGCCCCTTGTCCCTCGTGGACGAGCAGTACTTC.

This clonotype occurred a few times. This chain uses TRBV7-2 with TRBJ2-3; 10 positions match TRBD1. Germline V lookup: CDR1 SGHTA, CDR2 FQGNSA. The V gene end was trimmed by 5 bases and the J gene end by 6 bases; junction bases not matched to a gene: 11. The CDR3 sequence is 16 residues long. CDR3 sequence (DNA): TGTGCCAGCAGCCCATCAATGGGACAGGGGATCGATACGCAGTATTTT. Its translation: CASSPSMGQGIDTQYF.

As concerns this clonotype: This may be a read error, as it is one base from a much larger clone. The rearrangement joins TRBV14 to TRBJ2-7; D remains unclear. The V end was cut by 1 base, the J end by 4 bases, with 5 bases between. The CDR3 runs 12 residues. Germline CDR1 and CDR2: SGHDN and FVKESK. The chain's CDR3 is CASSQGRYEQYV. In DNA form, the CDR3 reads TGTGCCAGCAGCCAAGGAAGGTACGAGCAGTACGTC.

Of note for this clonotype: The CDR3 does not end in the conserved phenylalanine or tryptophan, so this is likely a read error. The chain combines TRBV4-3 with TRBJ2-1, with TRBD1 identical over 8 bases. Unmatched junction bases numbered 5, after V lost 1 base and J lost 6 bases. Germline loops: CDR1 LGHNA, CDR2 YSLEER. This CDR3 is built from 15 residues. CDR3 sequence (DNA): TGCGCCAGCAGCCAAGCCGGGACAGGAGTCAATGAGCAGTTCTCC. Translating gives CASSQAGTGVNEQFS.

This clonotype turned up a few times. V is TRBV4-3 and J is TRBJ2-7; 9 positions match TRBD1. The CDR3 extends over 15 amino acids. Germline V gives CDR1 LGHNA, CDR2 YSLEER. The V gene end was trimmed by 0 bases and the J gene end by 3 bases; junction bases not matched to a gene: 3. As DNA, the CDR3 is TGCGCCAGCAGCCAAGATTCGGGACAGGGCTACGAGCAGTACTTC. Its translation is CASSQDSGQGYEQYF.

This clonotype was picked up a small number of times. The chain links TRBV5-6 to TRBJ2-1; D possibly matches TRBD1 or TRBD2 (5 bases each). The CDR3 is 16 residues long. Trimming stripped 0 bases from V and 0 bases from J, with 10 bases between. Germline values: CDR1 SGHDT, CDR2 YYEEEE. CDR3 sequence: CASSLGRTSSYNEQFF. In nucleotides, the CDR3 is TGTGCCAGCAGCTTGGGGAGGACAAGCTCCTACAATGAGCAGTTCTTC.

In regard to this clonotype: One base away lies a much larger clone, so this may be a sequencing read error. V usage is TRBV6-2 or TRBV6-3 and J usage is TRBJ1-1; 8 bases fit TRBD1. This CDR3 is 14 amino acids long. From germline, CDR1 is MNHEY and CDR2 SVGEGT. The CDR3 sequence: CASRAGGVHTEALF. CDR3 sequence (DNA): TGTGCCAGCAGAGCAGGGGGCGTTCACACTGAAGCTCTCTTT.

There are many counts of this clonotype. The rearrangement links TRBV13 to TRBJ1-1; 7 positions match TRBD1. Germline V gene lookup returns CDR1 PRHDT and CDR2 FYEKMQ (reference sequence). The CDR3 runs 14 residues. V shed 2 bases, J shed 1 base, and the junction held 1 base outside the gene matches. The CDR3 DNA is TGTGCCAGCAGCTTAAACAGGGGGAACACTGAAGCTTTCTTT. Translation gives CASSLNRGNTEAFF. The whole variable domain, remainder taken from reference TRBV13 and TRBJ1-1, is AAGVIQSPRHLIKEKRETATLKCYPIPRHDTVYWYQQGPGQDPQFLISFYEKMQSDKGSIPDRFSAQQFSDYHSELNMSSLELGDSALYFCASSLNRGNTEAFFGQGTRLTVV.

This clonotype was observed at least ten times. The rearrangement uses TRBV19 and TRBJ2-7; D is perhaps TRBD1 (6 bases). This CDR3 is built from 13 residues. The germline V and J ends were trimmed by 5 bases and 5 bases, with 13 bases remaining between them. Germline V gene sequence: CDR1 LNHDA, CDR2 SQIVND (reference sequence). The CDR3 DNA reads as TGTGCCAGTAGTGCTAGCACAGGGAACGAGCAGTACTTC. This sequence encodes CASSASTGNEQYF.

This clonotype showed up just a few times. The J gene is TRBJ2-5, the V gene TRBV7-6; D not resolved. V shed 0 bases and J shed 6 bases, with 14 bases lying between them. The germline gives CDR1 SGHVS, CDR2 FNYEAQ. The CDR3 loop spans 15 amino acids. The CDR3 spells CASSLASEVLQTQYF. The CDR3 DNA reads as TGTGCCAGCAGCTTAGCCTCCGAGGTACTCCAGACCCAGTACTTC.

On this clonotype: A much larger clonotype is one base distant, so this may be a read error. The chain links TRBV7-6 to TRBJ2-2; D is unclear. Trimming left V 4 bases short and J 6 bases short, with 15 bases between. CDR1 and CDR2 from the germline V gene are SGHVS and FNYEAQ. This CDR3 is built from 15 residues. CDR3 in amino acids: CASSSTGHEAGELFF. The CDR3 DNA reads as TGTGCCAGCAGCTCCACGGGTCATGAAGCCGGGGAGCTGTTTTTT.

This clonotype was observed a handful of times. The CDR3 DNA reads TGCGCCAGCAGCCAACGGGACCGACTCGGACCGATGAACACTGAAGCTTTCTTT. Translated, it gives CASSQRDRLGPMNTEAFF. The V and J genes are TRBV4-3 and TRBJ1-1; a weak D match, TRBD1 (5 bases). The V end was cut by 2 bases, the J end by 0 bases, with 19 bases between. The CDR3 length is 18 residues. Germline CDR1 is LGHNA and CDR2 is YSLEER.

With regard to this clonotype: This may be a read error, as it is one base from a much larger clone. The chain recombines TRBV7-9 with TRBJ2-4; the match to TRBD2 covers 9 bases. The V segment lost 10 bases and the J segment 0 bases; nucleotides outside the gene matches: 10. Germline-derived CDR1 and CDR2 are SEHNR and FQNEAQ (reference sequence). The length of the CDR3 is 16 residues. The CDR3 is CANSSSGGIAKNIQYF. DNA of the CDR3: TGTGCCAACAGTTCCAGCGGGGGGATAGCCAAAAACATTCAGTACTTC.

Many counts were recorded for this clonotype. The gene calls are TRBV6-5 and TRBJ2-1; weak D call: TRBD1 (5 bases). Trimming took 2 bases from V and 3 from J, leaving 11 bases between them. Looked up from germline, CDR1 is MNHEY and CDR2 is SVGAGI. The CDR3 loop spans 15 amino acids. In nucleotides, the CDR3 is TGTGCCAGCAGTTACCAGGGAAACCTCTACAATGAGCAGTTCTTC. Amino acids: CASSYQGNLYNEQFF.